The next 32 T cell receptor beta chains were all read from a single sample in a study of blood T cell repertoires in COVID-19. Generated by immunoSEQ multiplex PCR, the TCRdb table keeps only in-frame clones and is missing some. The sample includes 40,000 to 50,000 clones, 86% of them seen just once. Sequencing was performed on peripheral blood. The origin of the receptors is a man in his forties or fifties with active COVID-19.

The chain joins TRBV5-1 to TRBJ2-3, with TRBD2 matching over 12 bases. J lost 4 bases, V lost 0 bases, and 6 bases had no gene match. CDR3 length equals 17 residues. Looked up from germline, CDR1 is SGHRS and CDR2 is YFSETQ. The CDR3 DNA is TGCGCCAGCAGCTTGGGACTAGCGGGAGTTCGGGCAGATACGCAGTATTTT. As protein: CASSLGLAGVRADTQYF. The full variable domain, its missing parts supplied by reference TRBV5-1 and TRBJ2-3, is KAGVTQTPRYLIKTRGQQVTLSCSPISGHRSVSWYQQTPGQGLQFLFEYFSETQRNKGNFPGRFSGRQFSNSRSEMNVSTLELGDSALYLCASSLGLAGVRADTQYFGPGTRLTVL.

The genes are TRBV7-8 and TRBJ1-5; D is ambiguous. V was trimmed by 6 bases and J by 0 bases, leaving 6 bases between them. This CDR3 is 13 amino acids long. Germline CDR1 and CDR2: SGHVS and FQNEAQ. CDR3 region: CASSHGSNQPQHF. CDR3 in DNA: TGTGCCAGCAGTCACGGTAGCAATCAGCCCCAGCATTTT.

The chain recombines TRBV7-9 with TRBJ2-1, with 7 positions matching TRBD2. Germline V lookup: CDR1 SEHNR, CDR2 FQNEAQ (reference sequence). This CDR3 is 14 amino acids long. V lost 6 bases, J lost 7 bases, and 9 bases stayed unmatched. This CDR3 is CASRGLVQQNEQFF. The CDR3 DNA is TGTGCCAGCAGAGGACTAGTACAACAGAATGAGCAGTTCTTC.

This clone was found once. The V and J genes are TRBV15 and TRBJ2-1, with 8 bases lining up with TRBD2. V shed 5 bases and J 12 bases; nucleotides not matched to a gene: 6. The CDR3 contains 12 residues. Looked up from germline, CDR1 is LNHNV and CDR2 is YYDKDF (reference sequence). The CDR3 protein is CATSPGGGLQFF. CDR3 DNA: TGTGCCACCAGCCCGGGGGGGGGCCTGCAGTTCTTC.

About this clone itself: The junction departs from the called germline gene at one end, perhaps through a read error. The V call is TRBV7-7, the J call TRBJ2-1; a weak D match, TRBD1 (5 bases). The CDR3 loop spans 16 amino acids. CDR1 and CDR2 (germline): SSHAT, FNYEAQ (reference sequence). The CDR3 loop is CASSLNSPQGYNEQFF. Here the CDR3 DNA reads TGTGCTAGCAGCTTAAATTCCCCGCAGGGCTACAATGAGCAGTTCTTC.

The chain links TRBV2 to TRBJ2-5; possible D gene TRBD2, 6 bases. With 5 bases removed from V and 0 bases from J, the gap between germline ends came to 13 bases. CDR3 length: 15 residues. Germline lookup yields CDR1 SNHLY and CDR2 FYNNEI. The CDR3, as DNA: TGTGCCAGCAGTAAGGCAGGGAGGTACCAAGAGACCCAGTACTTC. It specifies CASSKAGRYQETQYF.

The chain combines TRBV7-3 with TRBJ2-2; TRBD2 is a possible D gene (5 bases). Germline V gives CDR1 SGHTA, CDR2 FQGTGA. The length of the CDR3 is 17 residues. The V end was cut by 2 bases, the J end by 0 bases, with 13 bases between. Here the CDR3 reads CASSLVGSAANTGELFF. The CDR3 DNA follows: TGTGCCAGCAGCTTAGTTGGTAGCGCCGCGAACACCGGGGAGCTGTTTTTT.

This clone has more than one count but fewer than ten. This chain links TRBV19 with TRBJ2-6, with unresolved D. Germline lookup yields CDR1 LNHDA and CDR2 SQIVND (reference sequence). Between the trimmed V and J ends, which lost 6 bases and 1 base, there was a span of 10 bases. The CDR3 is made up of 15 amino acids. The CDR3 reads CASRYGESGANVLTF. In nucleotides, the CDR3 is TGTGCCAGTAGATACGGTGAATCTGGGGCCAACGTCCTGACTTTC.

The chain combines TRBV9 with TRBJ2-2; 7 positions agree with TRBD1. V was clipped by 6 bases and J by 5 bases; unmatched bases: 7. CDR3 size: 14 residues. Germline CDR1 is SGDLS and CDR2 is YYNGEE. In DNA, the CDR3 is TGTGCCAGCACGAAAGGGGGCGATACCGGGGAGCTGTTTTTT. Amino acids: CASTKGGDTGELFF.

The rearrangement joins TRBV18 to TRBJ1-2, with D perhaps matching TRBD1 (5 bases). The CDR3 loop spans 14 amino acids. V was pared by 6 bases and J by 4 bases, with 15 bases between. Germline CDR1 and CDR2: KGHSH and LQKENI. As DNA, the CDR3 is TGTGCCAGCTCGGGGCCCCAGGGTGTCTATGGCTACACCTTC. Its translation: CASSGPQGVYGYTF.

The chain carries TRBV29-1 and TRBJ1-2, with 10 positions matching TRBD1. Unmatched junction bases numbered 5, after V lost 4 bases and J lost 6 bases. The length of the CDR3 is 13 residues. Germline values: CDR1 SQVTM, CDR2 ANQGSEA. CDR3 DNA sequence: TGCAGCGTTGGGACAGGGGGAGGCGATGGCTACACCTTC. It encodes CSVGTGGGDGYTF. The full variable domain, completed using reference TRBV29-1 and TRBJ1-2, is SAVISQKPSRDICQRGTSLTIQCQVDSQVTMMFWYRQQPGQSLTLIATANQGSEATYESGFVIDKFPISRPNLTFSTLTVSNMSPEDSSIYLCSVGTGGGDGYTFGSGTRLTVV.

The chain recombines TRBV28 with TRBJ1-1; 9 bases fit TRBD1. Germline V gene sequence: CDR1 MDHEN, CDR2 SYDVKM. After removal of 5 bases from V and 4 bases from J, the junction contained 11 bases not matched to a gene. This CDR3 is built from 16 residues. The CDR3 nucleotides read TGTGCCAGCAGTCACCCGAACAGGGGGCGGATCACTGAAGCTTTCTTT. It codes for CASSHPNRGRITEAFF.

The genes are TRBV7-9 and TRBJ2-1, with D hard to call. The CDR3 length is 16 residues. From germline, CDR1 is SEHNR and CDR2 FQNEAQ (reference sequence). V was trimmed by 1 base and J by 5 bases, leaving 15 bases between them. The CDR3 reads CASSLESRSRNNEQFF. In DNA, the CDR3 is TGTGCCAGCAGCTTAGAATCCCGGAGCAGAAACAATGAGCAGTTCTTC. Complete variable domain (other parts from reference TRBV7-9 and TRBJ2-1): DTGVSQNPRHKITKRGQNVTFRCDPISEHNRLYWYRQTLGQGPEFLTYFQNEAQLEKSRLLSDRFSAERPKGSFSTLEIQRTEQGDSAMYLCASSLESRSRNNEQFFGPGTRLTVL.

This chain links TRBV20-1 with TRBJ1-3; 10 bases align to TRBD1. This CDR3 has 17 amino acids. V gave up 3 bases and J gave up 0 bases; unmatched junction bases: 8. From germline, CDR1 is DFQATT and CDR2 SNEGSKA (reference sequence). The chain's CDR3 is CSASSGTGALSGNTIYF. CDR3 in DNA: TGCAGTGCTAGTTCGGGGACAGGGGCACTCTCTGGAAACACCATATATTTT.

The V call is TRBV7-3, the J call TRBJ2-2, with TRBD1 matching 7 bases. The CDR3 contains 15 residues. The junction had 1 base not matched to a gene; V was cut back by 2 bases and J by 1 base. The germline V gene encodes CDR1 SGHTA and CDR2 FQGTGA. CDR3 protein: CASSLGDRNTGELFF. CDR3 sequence (DNA): TGTGCCAGCAGCTTAGGGGACAGGAACACCGGGGAGCTGTTTTTT.

The chain employs TRBV27 and TRBJ1-5; the D gene is possibly TRBD1 (6 bases). CDR3 length: 14 residues. Trimming removed 4 bases from V and 7 bases from J, with 14 bases in between. Germline values: CDR1 MNHEY, CDR2 SMNVEV (reference sequence). CDR3 region: CASSSRGGRQPQHF. The CDR3, as DNA: TGTGCCAGCAGTTCCCGAGGGGGAAGACAGCCCCAGCATTTT.

The sample holds one count of this clone. The chain combines TRBV15 with TRBJ2-3; possible D gene TRBD1, 6 bases. The ends were cut back, 4 bases at V and 2 bases at J, with 10 bases in the middle. The germline V gene has CDR1 LNHNV and CDR2 YYDKDF (reference sequence). This CDR3 has 14 amino acids. In DNA form, the CDR3 reads TGTGCCACCAGCAAGGGGGAGTCCACAGATACGCAGTATTTT. Translated, it gives CATSKGESTDTQYF.

The chain is built from TRBV7-6 and TRBJ2-1, with TRBD2 matching over 13 bases. Trimming at V came to 2 bases and at J to 0 bases, leaving 16 bases not matched to a gene. There are 22 residues in the CDR3. Germline V CDR1 and CDR2: SGHVS, FNYEAQ. The CDR3 reads CASSLRQGAWTSGSLSYNEQFF. Written as DNA, the CDR3 is TGTGCCAGCAGCTTACGACAGGGGGCATGGACTAGCGGGAGCCTCTCCTACAATGAGCAGTTCTTC.

The CDR3 coding sequence is TGCAGCGTTGAACAGGGGGGTAGAGGGCCTCTGGGAGGCTACACCTTC. This translates into CSVEQGGRGPLGGYTF. The chain couples TRBV29-1 to TRBJ1-2; 7 bases line up with TRBD1. Germline lookup yields CDR1 SQVTM and CDR2 ANQGSEA. This CDR3 region has 16 residues. After removal of 2 bases from V and 8 bases from J, the junction contained 17 bases not matched to a gene.

The V and J genes are TRBV6-5 and TRBJ2-5; 10 bases line up with TRBD2. Germline-derived CDR1 and CDR2 are MNHEY and SVGAGI. The V segment lost 6 bases and the J segment 5 bases; nucleotides outside the gene matches: 9. This CDR3 has 15 residues. CDR3 coding DNA: TGTGCCAGCAGCCCGGGACTAGCGAGAATGGAGACCCAGTACTTC. Its protein is CASSPGLARMETQYF.

This clone was counted a few times. The chain joins TRBV4-2 to TRBJ1-3; the match to TRBD1 covers 7 bases. Trimming removed 4 bases from V and 0 bases from J; junction bases left unmatched: 6. The germline V gene encodes CDR1 LGHNA and CDR2 YNFKEQ. CDR3 size: 16 residues. CDR3 nucleotide sequence: TGTGCCAGCAGCCGGCCTACAGGGGACTCTGGAAACACCATATATTTT. Its protein is CASSRPTGDSGNTIYF.

The CDR3, as DNA: TGTGCCAGCAGCCTAGTAACTGTCTACAATGAGCAGTTCTTC. It encodes CASSLVTVYNEQFF. J is TRBJ2-1 and V is TRBV7-9; D is undetermined. Trimming removed 5 bases from V and 3 bases from J, with 11 bases in between. Germline V CDR1 and CDR2: SEHNR, FQNEAQ (reference sequence). The CDR3 sequence is 14 residues long.

In DNA form, the CDR3 reads TGTGCCAGCAGTTTATCGGGGACAGGGTTATACGAGCAGTACTTC. It codes for CASSLSGTGLYEQYF. This chain joins TRBV27 and TRBJ2-7; 9 positions match TRBD1. The ends lost 0 bases at V and 4 bases at J; junction bases unmatched: 4. This CDR3 contains 15 residues. Germline assignment: CDR1 MNHEY and CDR2 SMNVEV (reference sequence).

V usage is TRBV30 and J usage is TRBJ1-1, with TRBD1 matching 10 bases. The junction had 1 base not matched to a gene; V was cut back by 8 bases and J by 1 base. In germline, CDR1 is GTSNPN, CDR2 SVGIG (reference sequence). The CDR3 loop spans 12 amino acids. CDR3 loop: CAGTGENTEAFF. In nucleotides, the CDR3 is TGTGCCGGGACAGGGGAGAACACTGAAGCTTTCTTT.

The chain has TRBV6-5 and TRBJ2-7, with 9 bases aligning to TRBD2. Trimming took 6 bases from V and 1 from J; bases not matched to a gene: 4. Germline CDR1 and CDR2: MNHEY and SVGAGI. The CDR3 runs 14 residues. The CDR3 region is CASSSAGGSYEQYF. The CDR3 nucleotides read TGTGCCAGCAGCTCTGCGGGAGGGTCCTACGAGCAGTACTTC.

The chain uses TRBV28 and TRBJ2-7, with 10 bases aligning to TRBD1. The junction had 7 bases not matched to a gene; V was cut back by 5 bases and J by 3 bases. The CDR3 is 15 amino acids. CDR1 MDHEN and CDR2 SYDVKM come from the germline V gene. The CDR3 DNA reads TGTGCCAGCAGTGGGCCGGGACAGGGGCGCTACGAGCAGTACTTC. Translated, it gives CASSGPGQGRYEQYF.

The chain couples TRBV24-1 to TRBJ2-3, with a weak D call TRBD2 (5 bases). The V and J ends lost 6 bases and 2 bases respectively, with 8 bases between them. The CDR3 totals 13 residues. The germline CDR1 and CDR2 sequences are KGHDR and SFDVKD. This CDR3 is CATSRGNTDTQYF. In nucleotides, the CDR3 is TGTGCCACCAGTCGAGGGAACACAGATACGCAGTATTTT.

The V call is TRBV19, the J call TRBJ2-1; weak D call: TRBD1 (6 bases). Looked up from germline, CDR1 is LNHDA and CDR2 is SQIVND (reference sequence). V lost 5 bases, J lost 5 bases, and 16 bases lay in between. CDR3 length: 15 amino acids. CDR3 protein: CASSLPRGQNNEQFF. The CDR3 region has the DNA TGTGCCAGTAGTCTCCCCCGAGGACAGAACAATGAGCAGTTCTTC.

The chain combines TRBV12-2 with TRBJ1-2; the D segment call TRBD1 is taken from the table without a DNA check. TRBV12-2 is a known pseudogene. This CDR3 region has 18 residues. The CDR3 DNA reads TGTGCAAGTCGCTTAAGGCGGTGGGCAGGGCACCATAACTATGGCTACACCTTC. Its translation: CASRLRRWAGHHNYGYTF.

With regard to this clone: The sample holds other DNA sequences that translate to the same CDR3. J is TRBJ2-2 and V is TRBV2; 11 nucleotides align to TRBD2. The CDR3 extends over 15 amino acids. Germline V gene lookup returns CDR1 SNHLY and CDR2 FYNNEI. The V and J ends lost 4 bases and 3 bases, in that order; junction bases with no gene match: 1. CDR3 coding DNA: TGTGCCAGCAGTGTACTAGCGGGAGACACCGGGGAGCTGTTTTTT. Translated, it gives CASSVLAGDTGELFF.

This chain links TRBV9 with TRBJ2-7; 7 nucleotides agree with TRBD2. This CDR3 spans 15 amino acids. V shed 4 bases, J shed 2 bases, and the junction held 9 bases outside the gene matches. The germline CDR1 and CDR2 sequences are SGDLS and YYNGEE. The DNA of the CDR3 is TGTGCCAGCAGCCCTCGGAGGGGAGGGCCCTACGAGCAGTACTTC. It specifies CASSPRRGGPYEQYF.

The J gene is TRBJ2-3, the V gene TRBV7-3, with D tentatively TRBD2 (5 bases). This CDR3 contains 14 residues. Germline CDR1 reads SGHTA; CDR2 reads FQGTGA. Trimming left V 2 bases short and J 6 bases short, with 12 bases between. The CDR3 DNA is TGTGCCAGCAGCTTACGGAGCGGTTGGGATACGCAGTATTTT. It yields the protein CASSLRSGWDTQYF.